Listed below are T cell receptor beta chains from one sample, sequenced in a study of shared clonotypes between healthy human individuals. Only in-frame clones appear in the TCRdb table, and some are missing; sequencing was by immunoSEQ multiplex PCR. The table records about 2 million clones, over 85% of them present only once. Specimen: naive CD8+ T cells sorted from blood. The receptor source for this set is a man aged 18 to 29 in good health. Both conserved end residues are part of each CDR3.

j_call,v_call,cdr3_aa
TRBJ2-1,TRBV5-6,CASSYENNEQFF
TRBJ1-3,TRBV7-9,CASSLMGAGNTIYF
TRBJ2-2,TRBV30,CAPMVRDRATGELFF
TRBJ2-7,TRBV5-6,CASSLDTSGGPTLLGEQYF
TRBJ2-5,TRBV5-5,CASSPDVNVYQETQYF
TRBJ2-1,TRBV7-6,CASSLEVLERDDSDNEQFF
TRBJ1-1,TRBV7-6,CASSQRQGGDTEAFF
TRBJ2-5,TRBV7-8,CASSGDRGQETQYF
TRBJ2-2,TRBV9,CASSPQSTGELFF
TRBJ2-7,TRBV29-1,CSGGTGIGYEQYF
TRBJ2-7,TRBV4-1,CASSQYVGTGAIYEQYF
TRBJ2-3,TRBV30,CAWSVDGSQLTDTQYF
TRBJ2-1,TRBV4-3,CASSQGFAGLGDEQFF
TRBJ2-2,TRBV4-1,CASSQENRPNTGELFF
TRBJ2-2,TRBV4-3,CASSHTQGAGELFF
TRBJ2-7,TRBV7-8,CASSTGAGVSTYEQYF
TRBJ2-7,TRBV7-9,CASSPEGSGYYEQYF
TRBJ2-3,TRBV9,CASSVALTDTQYF
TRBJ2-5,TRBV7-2,CASSLRLAGGPVETQYF
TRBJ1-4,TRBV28,CASSLRDTTNEKLFF
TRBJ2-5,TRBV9,CASSPEALVETQYF
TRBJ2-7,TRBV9,CASSVAALSYEQYF